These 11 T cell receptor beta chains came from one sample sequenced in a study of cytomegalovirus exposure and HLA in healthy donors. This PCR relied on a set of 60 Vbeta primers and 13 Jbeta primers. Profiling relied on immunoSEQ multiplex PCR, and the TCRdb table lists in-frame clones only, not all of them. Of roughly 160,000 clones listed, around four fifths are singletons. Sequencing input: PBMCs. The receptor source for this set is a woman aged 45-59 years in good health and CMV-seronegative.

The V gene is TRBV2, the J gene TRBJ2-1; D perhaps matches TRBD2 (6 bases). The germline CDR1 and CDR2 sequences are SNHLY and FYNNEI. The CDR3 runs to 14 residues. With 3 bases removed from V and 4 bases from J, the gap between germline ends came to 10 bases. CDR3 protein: CASSDGTRYNEQFF. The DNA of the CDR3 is TGTGCCAGCAGTGATGGGACTCGGTACAATGAGCAGTTCTTC.

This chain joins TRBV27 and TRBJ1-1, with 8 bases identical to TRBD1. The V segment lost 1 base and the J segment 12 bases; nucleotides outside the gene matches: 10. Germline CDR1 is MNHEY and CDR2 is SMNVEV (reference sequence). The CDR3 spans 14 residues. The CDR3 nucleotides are TGTGCCAGCAGTTTATTACCCCCGGGACAGGTTACTTTCTTT. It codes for CASSLLPPGQVTFF.

CDR3 amino acids: CASIQLGLAGGTSYEQYF. As DNA, the CDR3 is TGTGCCAGCATCCAACTCGGGCTAGCGGGAGGAACCTCCTACGAGCAGTACTTC. V usage is TRBV9 and J usage is TRBJ2-7; 11 bases map to TRBD2. This CDR3 contains 18 residues. The V and J ends lost 6 bases and 0 bases, in that order; junction bases with no gene match: 14. The V gene's germline CDR1 is SGDLS and CDR2 YYNGEE.

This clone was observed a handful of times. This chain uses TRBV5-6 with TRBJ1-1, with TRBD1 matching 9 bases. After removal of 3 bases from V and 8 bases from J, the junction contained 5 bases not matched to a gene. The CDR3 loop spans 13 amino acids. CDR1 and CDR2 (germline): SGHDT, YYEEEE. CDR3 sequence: CASSWDRAVEAFF. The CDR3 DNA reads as TGTGCCAGCAGCTGGGACAGGGCCGTCGAAGCTTTCTTT.

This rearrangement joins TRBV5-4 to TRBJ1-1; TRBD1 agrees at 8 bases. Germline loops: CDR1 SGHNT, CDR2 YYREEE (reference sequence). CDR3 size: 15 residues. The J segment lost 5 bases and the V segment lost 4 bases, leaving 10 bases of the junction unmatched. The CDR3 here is CASSDAQGGGTEAFF. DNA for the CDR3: TGTGCCAGCAGCGACGCACAGGGGGGCGGAACTGAAGCTTTCTTT.

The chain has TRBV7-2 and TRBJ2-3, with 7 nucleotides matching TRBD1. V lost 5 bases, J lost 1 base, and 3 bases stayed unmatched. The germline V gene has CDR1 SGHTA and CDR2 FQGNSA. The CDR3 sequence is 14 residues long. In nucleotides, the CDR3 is TGTGCCAGCAGCCTCGACAGGGGCACAGATACGCAGTATTTT. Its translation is CASSLDRGTDTQYF.

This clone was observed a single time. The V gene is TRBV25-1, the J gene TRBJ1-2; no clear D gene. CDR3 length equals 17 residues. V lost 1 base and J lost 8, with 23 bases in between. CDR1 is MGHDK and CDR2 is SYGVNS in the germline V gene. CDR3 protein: CASSEFSSPWAPRGYTF. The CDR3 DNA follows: TGTGCCAGCAGTGAATTTTCTTCTCCTTGGGCACCACGGGGCTACACCTTC.

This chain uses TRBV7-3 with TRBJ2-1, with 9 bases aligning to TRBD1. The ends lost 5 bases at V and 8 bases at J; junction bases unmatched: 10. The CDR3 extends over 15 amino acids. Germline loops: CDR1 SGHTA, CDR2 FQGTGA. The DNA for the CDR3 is TGTGCCAGCAGCCCGGGACAGGGCCTCTTCGATGAGCAGTTCTTC. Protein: CASSPGQGLFDEQFF.

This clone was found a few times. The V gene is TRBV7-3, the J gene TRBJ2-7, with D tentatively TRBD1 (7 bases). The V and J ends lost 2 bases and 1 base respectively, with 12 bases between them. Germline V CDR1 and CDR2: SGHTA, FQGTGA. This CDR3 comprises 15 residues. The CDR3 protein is CASSLGAGGSYEQYF. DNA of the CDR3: TGTGCCAGCAGCTTAGGTGCAGGGGGGTCCTACGAGCAGTACTTC.

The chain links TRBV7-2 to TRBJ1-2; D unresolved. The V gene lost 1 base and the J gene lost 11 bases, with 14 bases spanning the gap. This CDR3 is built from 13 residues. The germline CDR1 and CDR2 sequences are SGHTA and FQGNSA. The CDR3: CASSLERDSKYTF. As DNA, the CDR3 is TGTGCCAGCAGCTTAGAGCGGGATTCTAAATACACCTTC.

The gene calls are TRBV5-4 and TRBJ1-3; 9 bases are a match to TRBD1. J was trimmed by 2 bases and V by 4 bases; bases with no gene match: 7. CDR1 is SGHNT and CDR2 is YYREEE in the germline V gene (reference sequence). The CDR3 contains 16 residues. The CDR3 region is CASSPDGQGTGNTIYF. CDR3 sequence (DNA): TGTGCCAGCAGCCCTGATGGACAGGGGACTGGAAACACCATATATTTT.